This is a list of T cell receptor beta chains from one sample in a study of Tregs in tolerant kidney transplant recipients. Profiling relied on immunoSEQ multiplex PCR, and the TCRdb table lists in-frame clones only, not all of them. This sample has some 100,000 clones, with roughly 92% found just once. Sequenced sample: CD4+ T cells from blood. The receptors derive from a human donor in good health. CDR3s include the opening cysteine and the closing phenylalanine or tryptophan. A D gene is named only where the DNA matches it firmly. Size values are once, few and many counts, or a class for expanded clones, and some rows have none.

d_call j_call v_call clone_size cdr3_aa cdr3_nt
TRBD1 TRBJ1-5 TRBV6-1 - CASSRDRGDNQPQHF TGTGCCAGCAGCCGAGACAGGGGAGATAATCAGCCCCAGCATTTT
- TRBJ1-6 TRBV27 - CASSLPPGLRNSPLHF TGTGCCAGCAGTTTACCGCCAGGTTTAAGGAATTCACCCCTCCACTTT
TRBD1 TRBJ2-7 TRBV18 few CASSPPVKGAANYEQYF TGTGCCAGCTCACCACCGGTAAAGGGGGCGGCGAACTACGAGCAGTACTTC
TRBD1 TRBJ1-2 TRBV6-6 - CASSTPGGARGYGYTF TGTGCCAGCAGTACCCCAGGGGGGGCGCGTGGCTATGGCTACACCTTC
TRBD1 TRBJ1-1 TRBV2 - CASTRQGQPTEAFF TGTGCCAGCACCAGACAGGGGCAACCCACTGAAGCTTTCTTT
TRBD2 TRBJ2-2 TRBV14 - CASSRRGRTSGSNTGELSF TGTGCCAGCAGCCGACGAGGAAGGACTAGCGGGAGTAACACCGGGGAGCTGTCTTTT
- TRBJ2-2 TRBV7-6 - CASSLGDTGELFF TGTGCCAGCAGCTTAGGGGACACCGGGGAGCTGTTTTTT
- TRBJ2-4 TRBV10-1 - CASSESLDAIQYF TGCGCCAGCAGTGAGTCGTTGGATGCCATTCAGTACTTC
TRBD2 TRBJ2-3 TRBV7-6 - CASSTAGKDTQYF TGTGCCAGCAGTACAGCGGGAAAAGATACGCAGTATTTT
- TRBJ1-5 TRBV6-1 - CASSGTGYSNQPQHF TGTGCCAGCAGTGGTACAGGTTATAGCAATCAGCCCCAGCATTTT
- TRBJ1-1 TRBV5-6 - CASSFFGRNTEAFF TGTGCCAGCAGCTTTTTTGGGAGAAACACTGAAGCTTTCTTT
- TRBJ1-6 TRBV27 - CASSLGQLPNSPLHF TGTGCCAGCAGTTTAGGACAGCTCCCGAATTCACCCCTCCACTTT
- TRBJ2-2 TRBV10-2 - CASRGGARDTGELFF TGCGCCAGCAGGGGGGGCGCGCGGGACACCGGGGAGCTGTTTTTT